Listed here are 20 T cell receptor beta chains from one sample, sequenced in a study of identical twins. In TCRdb, the 5' RACE reads were re-called with MiXCR into one record per CDR3 protein. Here the sample spans a few hundred thousand distinct CDR3 sequences, roughly 12% being singletons. This same sample was also taken into another study, of yellow fever vaccine responses in identical twins.

Material for sequencing was memory (CD45RO+) T cells sorted from blood. These receptor sequences come from a woman between 18 and 29 years old in good health.

The chain joins TRBV3-1 to TRBJ1-6; 8 nucleotides line up with TRBD1. V gave up 6 bases and J gave up 10 bases; unmatched junction bases: 11. CDR1 LGHDT and CDR2 YNNKEL come from the germline V gene (reference sequence). The CDR3 has 15 amino acids. For the CDR3, the DNA is TGTGCCAGCAGTGCGGGACAGGCGACGGGGTCACCCCTCCACTTT. It codes for CASSAGQATGSPLHF.

The chain combines TRBV5-1 with TRBJ2-2; 12 bases are a match to TRBD1. CDR3 length: 17 amino acids. Germline V gene sequence: CDR1 SGHRS, CDR2 YFSETQ. Trimming removed 0 bases from V and 2 bases from J; junction bases left unmatched: 2. In nucleotides, the CDR3 is TGCGCCAGCAGCTTGGAAGGGACAGGGGGCAACACCGGGGAGCTGTTTTTT. This translates into CASSLEGTGGNTGELFF.

This clonotype was counted at least ten times. The chain recombines TRBV7-2 with TRBJ2-7; no firm D call. The CDR3 is 13 amino acids. CDR1 and CDR2 from the germline V gene are SGHTA and FQGNSA. Trimming removed 3 bases from V and 6 bases from J, with 12 bases in between. CDR3 sequence (DNA): TGTGCCAGCAGCTTCAGCTACCGTAGCGAGCAGTACTTC. Encoded protein: CASSFSYRSEQYF. Looking up the rest from reference TRBV7-2 and TRBJ2-7 gives the full variable domain: GAGVSQSPSNKVTEKGKDVELRCDPISGHTALYWYRQSLGQGLEFLIYFQGNSAPDKSGLPSDRFSAERTGGSVSTLTIQRTQQEDSAVYLCASSFSYRSEQYFGPGTRLTVT.

This clonotype was detected ten times or more. The gene calls are TRBV5-1 and TRBJ2-5; D possibly corresponds to TRBD2 (5 bases). This CDR3 spans 13 amino acids. Trimming pared 4 bases from V and 3 bases from J, leaving 10 bases between. The germline CDR1 and CDR2 sequences are SGHRS and YFSETQ. CDR3 sequence (DNA): TGCGCCAGCAGCATCCCCGGGAAAGAGACCCAGTACTTC. Encoded protein: CASSIPGKETQYF.

This clonotype was detected ten times or more. The chain carries TRBV4-3 and TRBJ2-5, with 10 bases that match TRBD1. V was clipped by 2 bases and J by 5 bases; unmatched bases: 8. This CDR3 is 16 amino acids long. CDR1 is LGHNA, CDR2 YSLEER, per germline. This chain's CDR3 is CASSQHRGTGDETQYF. The CDR3 DNA reads TGCGCCAGCAGCCAACATCGGGGGACAGGGGATGAGACCCAGTACTTC.

This clonotype came up many times. V and J are TRBV20-1 and TRBJ2-3; D is unresolved. The CDR3 extends over 11 amino acids. V was clipped by 2 bases and J by 8 bases, with 8 bases between them. Germline V gene sequence: CDR1 DFQATT, CDR2 SNEGSKA (reference sequence). CDR3 loop: CSARRDATQYF. The CDR3, as DNA: TGCAGTGCTAGACGAGATGCTACGCAGTATTTT.

This clonotype has only a few counts. V gene TRBV7-9 combines with J gene TRBJ2-1; D is undetermined. The CDR3 covers 11 residues. Germline CDR1 is SEHNR and CDR2 is FQNEAQ (reference sequence). V was clipped by 5 bases and J by 9 bases, with 8 bases between them. CDR3 nucleotides: TGTGCCAGCAGCGACGTTCGTGAGCAGTTCTTC. Translating gives CASSDVREQFF.

This clonotype was observed a few times. The J gene is TRBJ2-5, the V gene TRBV7-2; 8 nucleotides agree with TRBD1. Germline lookup yields CDR1 SGHTA and CDR2 FQGNSA. V was clipped by 5 bases and J by 7 bases; unmatched bases: 15. There are 16 residues in the CDR3. DNA of the CDR3: TGTGCCAGCAGCACTCCCGAGGACAGGGTATTCTGGACCCAGTACTTC. This sequence encodes CASSTPEDRVFWTQYF.

This clonotype has ten or more counts. The CDR3 bases are TGCGCCAGCAGCTTGGGGGTCGTGGGCGGAAACACCATATATTTT. This translates into CASSLGVVGGNTIYF. The V gene is TRBV5-1, the J gene TRBJ1-3; unclear D gene. V lost 0 bases and J 4 bases, leaving 11 bases between the germline ends. Germline loops: CDR1 SGHRS, CDR2 YFSETQ. CDR3 length equals 15 residues.

The chain joins TRBV7-6 to TRBJ2-1; TRBD2 matches 10 bases. Per the germline V gene, CDR1 is SGHVS and CDR2 is FNYEAQ. The CDR3 runs 15 residues. J gave up 6 bases and V 5 bases, and 7 bases lay outside the gene matches. For the CDR3, the DNA is TGTGCCAGCAGCCTCGGGACTAGCGTCGGCAATGAGCAGTTCTTC. This gives the protein CASSLGTSVGNEQFF.

V usage is TRBV10-2 and J usage is TRBJ2-3; perhaps TRBD1 as D (5 bases). From germline, CDR1 is WSHSY and CDR2 SAAADI. CDR3 length: 17 residues. The ends were cut back, 2 bases at V and 3 bases at J, with 18 bases in the middle. CDR3 DNA: TGCGCCAGCAGTGAGAAAGTTCTTAGCCAGGGAACAGATACGCAGTATTTT. Translation gives CASSEKVLSQGTDTQYF.

J is TRBJ1-1 and V is TRBV6-5, with D perhaps matching TRBD1 (6 bases). The CDR3 sequence is 13 residues long. In germline, CDR1 is MNHEY, CDR2 SVGAGI. Trimming left V 2 bases short and J 8 bases short, with 12 bases between. CDR3 region: CASSYSGDREAFF. Written as DNA, the CDR3 is TGTGCCAGCAGTTACAGTGGTGACAGGGAAGCTTTCTTT.

This clonotype came up many times. The rearrangement links TRBV4-2 to TRBJ1-5, with a tentative D call TRBD1 (5 bases). Germline V gives CDR1 LGHNA, CDR2 YNFKEQ. V was pared by 1 base and J by 2 bases, with 15 bases between. The CDR3 runs to 17 residues. The CDR3 protein is CASSQVDGAQGNQPQHF. The CDR3 DNA reads as TGTGCCAGCAGCCAAGTGGACGGGGCGCAGGGCAATCAGCCCCAGCATTTT.

This clonotype came up a few times. CDR3 coding DNA: TGCAGTGCTAGAGTTAGCGGGAGCTACAATGAGCAGTTCTTC. This codes for CSARVSGSYNEQFF. This chain joins TRBV20-1 and TRBJ2-1; TRBD2 matches at 9 bases. The length of the CDR3 is 14 residues. In germline, CDR1 is DFQATT, CDR2 SNEGSKA (reference sequence). J was trimmed by 3 bases and V by 1 base; bases with no gene match: 1.

The chain joins TRBV5-1 to TRBJ1-2; 8 nucleotides align to TRBD1. Germline CDR1 reads SGHRS; CDR2 reads YFSETQ. V lost 3 bases, J lost 7 bases, and 8 bases stayed unmatched. The CDR3 sequence is 14 residues long. The DNA of the CDR3 is TGCGCCAGCAGCTCGGATGACAGGGGAGGTGGCTACACCTTC. It codes for CASSSDDRGGGYTF.

This clonotype was picked up a small number of times. The chain employs TRBV14 and TRBJ2-1; TRBD1 matches 9 bases. Trimming took 0 bases from V and 4 from J; bases not matched to a gene: 7. This CDR3 region has 17 residues. CDR1 SGHDN and CDR2 FVKESK come from the germline V gene. The CDR3, as DNA: TGTGCCAGCAGCCAAGAGAAGGGACAGGGAAATTACAATGAGCAGTTCTTC. Protein: CASSQEKGQGNYNEQFF.

The chain combines TRBV28 with TRBJ2-7; no firm D call. Trimming removed 3 bases at V and 5 bases at J, with 14 bases between. The CDR3 spans 14 residues. Germline values: CDR1 MDHEN, CDR2 SYDVKM. The CDR3 coding sequence is TGTGCCAGCAGTTTTTCAGTGGTCTTAGACGAGCAGTACTTC. Its protein is CASSFSVVLDEQYF.

In this sample, this clonotype turned up a few times. The chain joins TRBV5-1 to TRBJ2-5; the D is unclear. The V end lost 4 bases, the J end lost 5 bases, and 21 bases lay between the germline ends. The CDR3 extends over 16 amino acids. Germline loops: CDR1 SGHRS, CDR2 YFSETQ. This chain's CDR3 is CASSPTAQTPGETQYF. The CDR3, as DNA: TGCGCCAGCAGCCCCACAGCACAGACTCCCGGGGAGACCCAGTACTTC.

V usage is TRBV4-2 and J usage is TRBJ2-7; 7 nucleotides line up with TRBD1. Germline-derived CDR1 and CDR2 are LGHNA and YNFKEQ. The V gene end was trimmed by 1 base and the J gene end by 0 bases; junction bases not matched to a gene: 6. CDR3 length equals 16 residues. CDR3 DNA: TGTGCCAGCAGCCAAGGAATTTGGGACAGCTCCTACGAGCAGTACTTC. Translation: CASSQGIWDSSYEQYF.

The table lists this clonotype with a count of one. This sequence joins TRBV7-2 and TRBJ1-6; D unresolved. This CDR3 contains 16 residues. Trimming took off 4 bases at V and 3 bases at J, with 13 bases between the two ends. From germline, CDR1 is SGHTA and CDR2 FQGNSA. DNA for the CDR3: TGTGCCAGCAGCTCCTCCCTGGCGGTCTATAATTCACCCCTCCACTTT. Translating it yields CASSSSLAVYNSPLHF.